This TCR beta chain appears in the sequencing data of a study (dated by TCRdb to between 2015 and 2016). About this clonotype itself: What this receptor recognizes is not known. Within one base of it there is no much larger clone, and no base qualities were kept.

The CDR3 holds 16 amino acids from the cysteine to the phenylalanine. The kept DNA is CDR3 alone, 48 bases in frame from the first base. V is pared back by 2 bases and J by 2 bases, with 16 bases lying between the germline termini. CDR1 SGDLS and CDR2 YYNGEE were looked up in the germline V gene. Receptor libraries were prepared by RT-PCR. Sequencing relied on an Illumina MiSeq. TCRdb reprocessed the public reads (quality trimming at Q25 with fastp, clone calling with MiXCR) and kept in-frame beta chains. Every distinct CDR3 protein forms one entry, paired with its most common genes and DNA. The sample has about 700,000 distinct CDR3 sequences on record, 12% to 15% of them singletons. The top ten clones comprise just over 3.5% of the sample.

The chain joins TRBV9 to TRBJ1-1, with a tentative D gene TRBD1 over 6 matching bases. Sequenced material: memory CD4+ T cells from blood. The sequence was obtained from a female donor in good health, serving as a healthy control. The CDR3 here reads CASSVSGHGGNTEAFF. The bases read TGTGCCAGCAGCGTCTCGGGACACGGGGGAAACACTGAAGCTTTCTTT.